This T cell receptor beta chain originates from a study of regulatory T cells in long-lasting Graves disease. Library construction for TCR beta used iRepertoire HTBI primers and Arm-PCR of CDR3 regions. One entry per CDR3 protein, called by TCRdb with MiXCR from the multiplex PCR reads. Of 550,000 to 600,000 distinct CDR3 sequences listed, roughly 16% are singletons. Trimming took off 2 bases at V and 0 bases at J, with 16 bases between the two ends. The CDR3 runs to 17 residues. The V gene's germline CDR1 is MDHEN and CDR2 SYDVKM. The time point: newly diagnosed GD, antithyroid drugs for less than 3 months. PBMC-derived RNA was used for the TCR library. Many counts were recorded for this clonotype. The same data also contributed to another study, on T cells in Graves' hyperthyroidism and ophthalmopathy.

The genes are TRBV28 and TRBJ1-1; possible D gene TRBD1, 6 bases. The sequence was collected from a young man with Graves disease. The specimen was peripheral blood mononuclear cells (PBMCs), collected at new diagnosis, from a patient treated with antithyroid drugs. This chain's CDR3 is CASSLAGGAQLNTEAFF. In nucleotides, the CDR3 is TGTGCCAGCAGTTTAGCCGGGGGGGCACAGCTGAACACTGAAGCTTTCTTT.